This T cell receptor beta chain was captured in a study of cytomegalovirus exposure and HLA in healthy donors. This clone was observed a few times. The antigen is undetermined. General study findings and limits: Analyses of presence and absence presupposed an approximately uniform sequencing depth across donors. Reportedly, cytomegalovirus status was diagnosed with high sensitivity and specificity. Some V segments, TRBV6-2 and TRBV6-3 among them, were indistinguishable and were therefore excluded.

The PCR had 60 Vbeta and 13 Jbeta primers. Profiling relied on immunoSEQ multiplex PCR, and the TCRdb table lists in-frame clones only, not all of them. The sample includes about 140,000 clones, roughly 75% of them seen just once. Germline CDR1 and CDR2: LNHNV and YYDKDF (reference sequence). The CDR3 is made up of 17 amino acids. V shed 3 bases, J shed 3 bases, and the junction held 11 bases outside the gene matches. The sequenced material came from PBMCs. The TCR was taken from a man aged 35 to 55 in good health and CMV-seronegative. The rearrangement links TRBV15 to TRBJ1-2; 9 bases line up with TRBD1. CDR3 coding DNA: TGTGCCACCAGCAGCACTACCGGGACAGGGAGTTACTATGGCTACACCTTC. This translates into CATSSTTGTGSYYGYTF.